This is a list of T cell receptor beta chains from one sample in a study of CD8 T cells in ankylosing spondylitis. TCRdb reprocessed the 5' RACE reads with MiXCR, giving one entry per CDR3 protein. The sample lists a few hundred thousand distinct CDR3 sequences, less than 10% occurring once. The sequenced material came from blood, either unsorted or a sorted T cell fraction (not recorded which). The receptors originated from a male donor with ankylosing spondylitis. Both conserved end residues are part of each CDR3. D genes are given only for firm matches. Some rows mark clone size as missing; the rest say once, few, many or name a class of expanded clone.

TRBD2,TRBJ2-7,few,TRBV25-1,TGTGCCAGCGCACTAGCGGGAGTCACCTACGAGCAGTACTTC,CASALAGVTYEQYF
TRBD2,TRBJ2-5,few,TRBV7-9,TGTGCCAGCAGCCCAGGACTAGCGGGCAGGGCACGAGAGACCCAGTACTTC,CASSPGLAGRARETQYF
NA,TRBJ1-5,few,TRBV7-9,TGTGCCAGCAGCCCGAGGGACAATGACCCCAGTCAGCCCCAGCATTTT,CASSPRDNDPSQPQHF
NA,TRBJ2-5,NA,TRBV5-1,TGCGCCAGCAGCCGGTCCGAAGCGAGGCAAGAGACCCAGTACTTC,CASSRSEARQETQYF
NA,TRBJ2-2,NA,TRBV20-1,TGCAGTGCTAGGCCATGGGGTAGCCAGGGCGGGGAGCTGTTTTTT,CSARPWGSQGGELFF
TRBD2,TRBJ2-1,few,TRBV6-5,TGTGCCAGCAGTTACTCAGCGGGACCCCCCTACAATGAGCAGTTCTTC,CASSYSAGPPYNEQFF
TRBD2,TRBJ2-1,many,TRBV20-1,TGCAGTGCGAGAGGGAGGGCCTACAATGAGCAGTTCTTC,CSARGRAYNEQFF
NA,TRBJ1-3,many,TRBV28,TGTGCCAGCAGTTGGGGCGGGGGCTCCTCTGGAAACACCATATATTTT,CASSWGGGSSGNTIYF
NA,TRBJ2-2,NA,TRBV29-1,TGCAGCGTTTGGGTCCAGGGGACCGGGGAGCTGTTTTTT,CSVWVQGTGELFF
NA,TRBJ2-7,NA,TRBV19,TGTGCCAGTAGTATATCACAGGACTACGAGCAGTACTTC,CASSISQDYEQYF
NA,TRBJ2-3,NA,TRBV5-6,TGTGCCAGCAGCTTGGGCCCCACTAGCACAGATACGCAGTATTTT,CASSLGPTSTDTQYF
TRBD2,TRBJ2-5,NA,TRBV27,TGTGCCAGCAGTTTCTCCCTACTAGCGGGGTCCCGGACCCAGTACTTC,CASSFSLLAGSRTQYF
TRBD2,TRBJ2-1,NA,TRBV6-6,TGTGCCAGCAGTTTGAGCGGGATCCATGAGCAGTTCTTC,CASSLSGIHEQFF
TRBD2,TRBJ2-3,few,TRBV6-2/TRBV6-3,TGTGCCAGCAGTTCGGCTAGCGGGAGGAGGGGTACGCAGTATTTT,CASSSASGRRGTQYF
NA,TRBJ1-1,few,TRBV16,TGTGCCAGCAGCCAAGATAACCCGAACACTGAAGCTTTCTTT,CASSQDNPNTEAFF
TRBD2,TRBJ2-7,NA,TRBV27,TGTGCCAGCAGTTTGCTGGGGCGGGAGGGAACTGGGGAGCAGTACTTC,CASSLLGREGTGEQYF
NA,TRBJ2-1,NA,TRBV20-1,TGCAGTGCTAGCAGGGGAGTGGTTGCCTACAATGAGCAGTTCTTC,CSASRGVVAYNEQFF
NA,TRBJ1-6,many,TRBV28,TGTGCCAGTAACAGGCTACCTAATTCACCCCTCCACTTT,CASNRLPNSPLHF
NA,TRBJ1-1,NA,TRBV19,TGTGCCAGTACCAACAGAGACACTGAAGCTTTCTTT,CASTNRDTEAFF
NA,TRBJ2-7,many,TRBV5-6,TGTGCCAGCAGCTCCCAGGCCTCCTACGAGCAGTACTTC,CASSSQASYEQYF
NA,TRBJ2-5,NA,TRBV4-2,TGTGCCAGCAGCCCGGCCCCCGAAGAGACCCAGTACTTC,CASSPAPEETQYF
TRBD1,TRBJ2-7,few,TRBV6-6,TGTGCCACCGCACAGGGGCACGAGCAGTACTTC,CATAQGHEQYF
TRBD1,TRBJ1-5,many,TRBV5-1,TGTGCCAGCAGCTTGACAGGGGGCAATCAGCCCCAGCATTTT,CASSLTGGNQPQHF
NA,TRBJ2-5,few,TRBV3-1,TGTGCCAGCAGCCAAGATCGGGGGCCAGGGCGTGAAGAGACCCAGTACTTC,CASSQDRGPGREETQYF
NA,TRBJ2-5,few,TRBV29-1,TGCAGCGTTGCTACAGCGCTGGGCCAAGAGACCCAGTACTTC,CSVATALGQETQYF
NA,TRBJ1-2,NA,TRBV4-1,TGCGCCAGCAGCCAGGGACGGGCTGCTAACTATGGCTACACCTTC,CASSQGRAANYGYTF
TRBD2,TRBJ2-1,many,TRBV25-1,TGTGCCAGCAGAAGAGCGGGAGGGCCGCAGTTCTTC,CASRRAGGPQFF
TRBD1,TRBJ1-1,few,TRBV29-1,TGCAGCGTTGAAGAAGGACAGGGGATCACTGAAGCTTTCTTT,CSVEEGQGITEAFF
NA,TRBJ2-6,few,TRBV14,TGTGCCAGCAGCGCTCAACCGGGGGGCACTGGGGCCAACGTCCTGACTTTC,CASSAQPGGTGANVLTF
NA,TRBJ2-1,NA,TRBV15,TGTGCCACCAGCAGGCTGCAGGGGTTCTCCTACAATGAGCAGTTCTTC,CATSRLQGFSYNEQFF
TRBD2,TRBJ2-2,NA,TRBV7-2,TGTGCCAGCAGCCGAGATAGCGGGAGTCTTACCGGGGAGCTGTTTTTT,CASSRDSGSLTGELFF
TRBD2,TRBJ2-7,NA,TRBV30,TGTGCCTGGAGTGTGTCGCGGGAGATGCCCCACCGGCACTTC,CAWSVSREMPHRHF
NA,TRBJ1-1,few,TRBV7-9,TGTGCCAGCAGCTTCCTACCGGGGACAAACACTGAAGCTTTCTTT,CASSFLPGTNTEAFF
NA,TRBJ2-5,many,TRBV5-1,TGCGCCAGCAGCTTTGAGCCAAGCGATGGGGAGACCCAGTACTTC,CASSFEPSDGETQYF
NA,TRBJ2-2,many,TRBV9,TGTGCCAGCAGCGGTAGTACAGGGAACACCGGGGAGCTGTTTTTT,CASSGSTGNTGELFF
NA,TRBJ2-2,many,TRBV7-8,TGTGCCAGCAGCTTAGACGGGACAGCGGGAGACCGAAACACCGGGGAGCTGTTTTTT,CASSLDGTAGDRNTGELFF
TRBD2,TRBJ2-7,few,TRBV5-1,TGCGCCAGCAGCTTGAGGACTAGCGGGAGTAACACCCCCTACGAGCAGTACTTC,CASSLRTSGSNTPYEQYF
TRBD1,TRBJ1-1,NA,TRBV12-3/TRBV12-4,TGTGCCAGCAGCCCAGGGACAGGGACAGCTTTCTTT,CASSPGTGTAFF
NA,TRBJ2-2,NA,TRBV11-3,TGTGCCAGCAGCCGTATAGCCGCAAACACCGGGGAGCTGTTTTTT,CASSRIAANTGELFF
NA,TRBJ2-3,NA,TRBV12-3/TRBV12-4,TGTGCCAGCAGGTCTAGAATGTCGGACACAGATACGCAGTATTTT,CASRSRMSDTDTQYF
TRBD2,TRBJ2-2,few,TRBV24-1,TGTGCCACCAGTGATCGGGCGGGACTAGCGGGAGCCCACCACGGGGAGCTGTTTTTT,CATSDRAGLAGAHHGELFF
NA,TRBJ1-1,NA,TRBV4-1,TGCGCCAGCAGCTATTCAGTCGGGGGGGGGGCTGAAGCTTTCTTT,CASSYSVGGGAEAFF
NA,TRBJ2-2,NA,TRBV4-2,TGTGCCAGCAGCCAAGAATCGATTGTACCCGGGGAGCTGTTTTTT,CASSQESIVPGELFF
NA,TRBJ2-2,NA,TRBV11-1,TGTGCCAGCAGCTTAGGGCACGCCGGGGAGCCGTTTTTT,CASSLGHAGEPFF